This TCR beta chain derives from a study of early T cells in non-severe SARS-CoV-2 infection. For the study at large: Sequencing of bulk RNA from unsorted whole blood was done, without chain pairing. Study-wide results and caveats: Clonotype matching in VDJdb favored anti-spike CD8 responses and did not capture private and CD4 specificities.

The V and J ends lost 0 bases and 2 bases, in that order; junction bases with no gene match: 3. The CDR3 has 15 amino acids. Germline V gene data show CDR1 as LGHNA and CDR2 as YSLEER. This clonotype was detected many times. What it binds is unknown. Unique molecular identifier tags were affixed to discrete cDNA molecules. MiXCR, applied by TCRdb to the 5' RACE reads, yields one record per CDR3 protein. The sample consists of 60,000 to 70,000 distinct CDR3 sequences, over 4.5% of them appearing once. This chain connects TRBV4-3 to TRBJ1-2; the match to TRBD1 covers 7 bases. This sequence originates from an adult who was a healthcare worker with PCR-confirmed SARS-CoV-2 infection or an uninfected control (not recorded which). Input material: whole blood. This CDR3 reads CASSQEIRGNYGYTF. The CDR3 bases are TGCGCCAGCAGCCAAGAAATCAGGGGGAACTATGGCTACACCTTC.